The next 23 T cell receptor beta chains were all read from a single sample in a study of blood T cell repertoires in COVID-19 (dated by TCRdb to about 2020). To prepare the library, the immunoSEQ multiplex PCR assay was applied. TCRdb stores this immuneACCESS table with in-frame sequences only. Part of the clones is absent; in the studies checked, under half of the shortfall reflects unresolved V genes, and no reason is known for the rest. The sample table lists around 200,000 clones, 88% of them with a count of one. Of the sample, roughly 2.5% is held by the ten largest clones. The sample comprised PBMCs or T cells enriched from blood (not recorded which). These receptor sequences come from a woman aged 25 to 39 who had recovered from COVID-19.

The J gene is TRBJ1-1, the V gene TRBV6-5, with D hard to call. Trimming removed 4 bases at V and 1 base at J, with 16 bases between. Germline V CDR1 and CDR2: MNHEY, SVGAGI. The CDR3 has 16 residues. CDR3 coding DNA: TGTGCCAGCAGTTCTTGGGTTTTTGGAGGGAACACTGAAGCTTTCTTT. Amino acids: CASSSWVFGGNTEAFF.

This chain uses TRBV5-6 with TRBJ1-5; D is perhaps TRBD1 (5 bases). The CDR3 loop spans 15 amino acids. CDR1 is SGHDT and CDR2 is YYEEEE in the germline V gene. The V and J ends lost 4 bases and 4 bases respectively, with 15 bases between them. CDR3 in amino acids: CASSHRAGGNQPQHF. The CDR3 region has the DNA TGTGCCAGCAGCCACCGGGCCGGGGGGAATCAGCCCCAGCATTTT.

The sample holds a few counts of this clone. The CDR3 reads CASSSPGQGSGTQYF. Written as DNA, the CDR3 is TGTGCCAGCAGCTCACCGGGACAGGGATCCGGGACCCAGTACTTC. The chain carries TRBV13 and TRBJ2-5, with 9 bases identical to TRBD1. The CDR3 runs to 15 residues. From germline, CDR1 is PRHDT and CDR2 FYEKMQ (reference sequence). J was trimmed by 7 bases and V by 4 bases; bases with no gene match: 10.

The CDR3 DNA is TGTGCCATCAGTGATGGGTCAGGGGGGAATAATTCACCCCTCCACTTT. Its translation: CAISDGSGGNNSPLHF. The chain joins TRBV10-3 to TRBJ1-6; TRBD1 matches 7 bases. Unmatched junction bases numbered 7, after V lost 3 bases and J lost 5 bases. The CDR3 loop spans 16 amino acids. Germline V gene lookup returns CDR1 ENHRY and CDR2 SYGVKD.

The genes are TRBV13 and TRBJ1-3; TRBD1 matches 7 bases. This CDR3 comprises 14 residues. Germline V gives CDR1 PRHDT, CDR2 FYEKMQ (reference sequence). V lost 3 bases, J lost 1 base, and 0 bases stayed unmatched. CDR3 protein: CASSFRGSGNTIYF. The CDR3 DNA reads TGTGCCAGCAGCTTCAGGGGGTCTGGAAACACCATATATTTT.

The chain recombines TRBV5-1 with TRBJ1-1, with TRBD1 identical over 8 bases. The length of the CDR3 is 14 residues. Germline values: CDR1 SGHRS, CDR2 YFSETQ. Unmatched junction bases numbered 6, after V lost 5 bases and J lost 3 bases. CDR3 nucleotide sequence: TGCGCCAGCAGACCTCAGGGGGCGGACACTGAAGCTTTCTTT. This gives the protein CASRPQGADTEAFF. Complete variable domain (other parts from reference TRBV5-1 and TRBJ1-1): KAGVTQTPRYLIKTRGQQVTLSCSPISGHRSVSWYQQTPGQGLQFLFEYFSETQRNKGNFPGRFSGRQFSNSRSEMNVSTLELGDSALYLCASRPQGADTEAFFGQGTRLTVV.

V gene TRBV19 combines with J gene TRBJ2-7, with TRBD1 identical over 9 bases. The V gene end was trimmed by 7 bases and the J gene end by 6 bases; junction bases not matched to a gene: 7. In germline, CDR1 is LNHDA, CDR2 SQIVND (reference sequence). The CDR3 is made up of 13 amino acids. In DNA, the CDR3 is TGTGCCAGTAATCCGGGACAGGGATCCGAGCAGTACTTC. Translation: CASNPGQGSEQYF.

V usage is TRBV5-1 and J usage is TRBJ1-4; the D is unclear. The ends were cut back, 4 bases at V and 1 base at J, with 14 bases in the middle. The germline gives CDR1 SGHRS, CDR2 YFSETQ. The CDR3 sequence is 16 residues long. CDR3 sequence: CASSVARVGTNEKLFF. CDR3 coding DNA: TGCGCCAGCAGCGTGGCCCGGGTAGGAACTAATGAAAAACTGTTTTTT.

As for this clone: Other nucleotide sequences from this sample produce the same CDR3. The rearrangement uses TRBV14 and TRBJ1-2; 8 bases are a match to TRBD1. The ends lost 4 bases at V and 5 bases at J; junction bases unmatched: 3. The CDR3 covers 13 residues. Germline V gene lookup returns CDR1 SGHDN and CDR2 FVKESK. Written as DNA, the CDR3 is TGTGCCAGCAGCCCTGACAGGGGATATGGCTACACCTTC. Translating gives CASSPDRGYGYTF. The full variable domain, its missing parts supplied by reference TRBV14 and TRBJ1-2, is EAGVTQFPSHSVIEKGQTVTLRCDPISGHDNLYWYRRVMGKEIKFLLHFVKESKQDESGMPNNRFLAERTGGTYSTLKVQPAELEDSGVYFCASSPDRGYGYTFGSGTRLTVV.

The rearrangement links TRBV7-2 to TRBJ1-1; 8 nucleotides agree with TRBD1. The germline V gene encodes CDR1 SGHTA and CDR2 FQGNSA. CDR3 length: 16 amino acids. Trimming took 2 bases from V and 1 from J; bases not matched to a gene: 6. The CDR3 loop is CASSLSPDRANTEAFF. The CDR3 coding sequence is TGTGCCAGCAGCTTATCGCCGGACAGGGCGAACACTGAAGCTTTCTTT.

The chain has TRBV7-8 and TRBJ1-2; D remains ambiguous. Trimming stripped 5 bases from V and 4 bases from J, with 14 bases between. Per the germline V gene, CDR1 is SGHVS and CDR2 is FQNEAQ. The CDR3 loop spans 14 amino acids. The CDR3 here is CASSREEGGYGYTF. Written as DNA, the CDR3 is TGTGCCAGCAGCCGAGAAGAGGGCGGCTATGGCTACACCTTC.

The gene calls are TRBV29-1 and TRBJ1-3; tentative D call: TRBD1 (6 bases). The CDR3 is 14 residues long. In germline, CDR1 is SQVTM, CDR2 ANQGSEA. V lost 6 bases and J 0 bases, leaving 12 bases between the germline ends. CDR3 coding DNA: TGCAGCGTACGAACAGGGTACTCTGGAAACACCATATATTTT. It translates to CSVRTGYSGNTIYF.

This clone was counted once. This rearrangement joins TRBV2 to TRBJ1-1, with unresolved D. The CDR3 contains 11 residues. V dropped 4 bases and J dropped 7 bases, with 7 bases sitting between them. Germline CDR1 reads SNHLY; CDR2 reads FYNNEI. The CDR3 sequence: CASSVPGEAFF. The CDR3 DNA reads TGTGCCAGCAGTGTCCCAGGTGAAGCTTTCTTT.

This clone was recorded a few times. CDR3 coding DNA: TGTGCCAGCAGCTCCCGGCCGGGTGAGCAGTTCTTC. Protein: CASSSRPGEQFF. This sequence joins TRBV7-3 and TRBJ2-1; D ambiguous. Looked up from germline, CDR1 is SGHTA and CDR2 is FQGTGA. The CDR3 consists of 12 residues. With 4 bases removed from V and 9 bases from J, the gap between germline ends came to 10 bases. Filled out from reference TRBV7-3 and TRBJ2-1, the complete variable domain reads GAGVSQTPSNKVTEKGKYVELRCDPISGHTALYWYRQSLGQGPEFLIYFQGTGAADDSGLPNDRFFAVRPEGSVSTLKIQRTERGDSAVYLCASSSRPGEQFFGPGTRLTVL.

The V and J genes are TRBV4-1 and TRBJ2-7; D is perhaps TRBD1 (5 bases). Trimming took off 6 bases at V and 0 bases at J, with 9 bases between the two ends. From germline, CDR1 is MGHRA and CDR2 YSYEKL. The CDR3 runs 13 residues. The CDR3 reads CASRGESSYEQYF. CDR3 nucleotides: TGCGCCAGCAGAGGGGAAAGCTCCTACGAGCAGTACTTC.

The chain joins TRBV4-2 to TRBJ2-3, with 16 bases aligning to TRBD2. CDR3 length equals 18 residues. The V and J ends lost 3 bases and 4 bases, in that order; junction bases with no gene match: 7. The germline CDR1 and CDR2 sequences are LGHNA and YNFKEQ. For the CDR3, the DNA is TGTGCCAGCAGCCATAGAGGGACTAGCGGGGGGGCCTCAGATACGCAGTATTTT. This gives the protein CASSHRGTSGGASDTQYF.

The chain links TRBV7-6 to TRBJ2-2, with D possibly TRBD2 on 7 matching bases. Germline CDR1 and CDR2: SGHVS and FNYEAQ. This CDR3 spans 17 amino acids. V lost 3 bases and J 3 bases, leaving 17 bases between the germline ends. CDR3 protein: CASSFTLGGAYTGELFF. In DNA, the CDR3 is TGTGCCAGCAGCTTCACTCTAGGGGGGGCTTACACCGGGGAGCTGTTTTTT.

This rearrangement joins TRBV7-9 to TRBJ1-4; D is unclear. With 5 bases removed from V and 5 bases from J, the gap between germline ends came to 3 bases. The germline V gene has CDR1 SEHNR and CDR2 FQNEAQ (reference sequence). The CDR3 has 11 residues. CDR3 residues: CASSINEKLFF. CDR3 DNA sequence: TGTGCCAGCAGCATAAATGAAAAACTGTTTTTT.

The count of this clone is one. This chain joins TRBV16 and TRBJ2-7, with D hard to call. Germline CDR1 reads KGHSY; CDR2 reads FQNENV. The CDR3 is made up of 11 amino acids. Trimming pared 4 bases from V and 3 bases from J, leaving 4 bases between. CDR3 nucleotides: TGTGCCAGCAGCCCCCACTACGAGCAGTACTTC. Translating it yields CASSPHYEQYF.

The rearrangement links TRBV7-8 to TRBJ1-1; TRBD1 matches 8 bases. Unmatched junction bases numbered 2, after V lost 2 bases and J lost 3 bases. Germline V gene data show CDR1 as SGHVS and CDR2 as FQNEAQ. This CDR3 region has 14 residues. The CDR3 sequence: CASSLQGADTEAFF. The CDR3 nucleotides read TGTGCCAGCAGCTTACAGGGGGCCGACACTGAAGCTTTCTTT.

The rearrangement joins TRBV7-6 to TRBJ2-5, with D unresolved. The CDR3 is 14 residues long. Per germline, CDR1 SGHVS and CDR2 FNYEAQ. The V end lost 1 base, the J end lost 2 bases, and 8 bases lay between the germline ends. CDR3 amino acids: CASSLGAAQETQYF. For the CDR3, the DNA is TGTGCCAGCAGCTTAGGGGCAGCTCAAGAGACCCAGTACTTC.

This chain links TRBV19 with TRBJ2-7; 7 bases agree with TRBD2. V shed 7 bases, J shed 0 bases, and the junction held 9 bases outside the gene matches. The CDR3 consists of 15 residues. Germline CDR1 and CDR2: LNHDA and SQIVND (reference sequence). CDR3 DNA sequence: TGTGCCAGTAAACCCGGGGGGACGGTCTCCTACGAGCAGTACTTC. This codes for CASKPGGTVSYEQYF.

The chain carries TRBV6-5 and TRBJ2-3; TRBD2 matches 9 bases. Germline trimming cut 2 bases from V and 7 bases from J; bases unmatched to any gene: 4. The CDR3 extends over 14 amino acids. Germline lookup yields CDR1 MNHEY and CDR2 SVGAGI. The CDR3 is CASSYEAGGNTQYF. The CDR3 DNA is TGTGCCAGCAGTTACGAAGCGGGGGGAAATACGCAGTATTTT.